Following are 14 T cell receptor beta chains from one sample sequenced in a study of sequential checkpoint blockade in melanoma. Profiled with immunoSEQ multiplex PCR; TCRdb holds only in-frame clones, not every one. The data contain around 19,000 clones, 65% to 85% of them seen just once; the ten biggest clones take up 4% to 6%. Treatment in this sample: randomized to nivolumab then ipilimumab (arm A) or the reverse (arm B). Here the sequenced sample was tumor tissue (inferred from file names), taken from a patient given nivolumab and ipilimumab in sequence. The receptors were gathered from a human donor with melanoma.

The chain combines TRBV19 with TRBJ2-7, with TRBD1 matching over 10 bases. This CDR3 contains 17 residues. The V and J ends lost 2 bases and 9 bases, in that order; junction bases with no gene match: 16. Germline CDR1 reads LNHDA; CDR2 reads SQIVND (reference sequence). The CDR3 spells CASSISMIGTGVQGQYF. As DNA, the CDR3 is TGTGCCAGTAGTATATCGATGATCGGGACAGGGGTTCAAGGGCAGTACTTC.

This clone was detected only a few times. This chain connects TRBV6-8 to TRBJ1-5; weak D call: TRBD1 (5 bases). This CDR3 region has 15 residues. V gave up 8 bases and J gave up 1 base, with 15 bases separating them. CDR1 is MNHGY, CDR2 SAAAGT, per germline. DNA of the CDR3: TGTGCCAGCCTCCAGGGCTTTACGAGCAATCAGCCCCAGCATTTT. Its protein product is CASLQGFTSNQPQHF.

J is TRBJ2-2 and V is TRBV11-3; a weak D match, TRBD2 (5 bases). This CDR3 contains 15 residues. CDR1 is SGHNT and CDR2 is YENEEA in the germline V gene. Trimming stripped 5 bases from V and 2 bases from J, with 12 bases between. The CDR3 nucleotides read TGTGCCAGCAGCGGACTCACTCCTAACACCGGGGAGCTGTTTTTT. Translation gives CASSGLTPNTGELFF. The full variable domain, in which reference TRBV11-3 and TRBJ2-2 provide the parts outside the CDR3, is EAGVVQSPRYKIIEKKQPVAFWCNPISGHNTLYWYLQNLGQGPELLIRYENEEAVDDSQLPKDRFSAERLKGVDSTLKIQPAELGDSAVYLCASSGLTPNTGELFFGEGSRLTVL.

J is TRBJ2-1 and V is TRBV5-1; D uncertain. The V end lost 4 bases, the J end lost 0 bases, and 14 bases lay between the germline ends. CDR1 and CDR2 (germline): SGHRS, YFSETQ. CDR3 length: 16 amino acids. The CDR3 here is CASSDWISSSYNEQFF. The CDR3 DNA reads TGCGCCAGCAGCGACTGGATTTCCAGCTCCTACAATGAGCAGTTCTTC.

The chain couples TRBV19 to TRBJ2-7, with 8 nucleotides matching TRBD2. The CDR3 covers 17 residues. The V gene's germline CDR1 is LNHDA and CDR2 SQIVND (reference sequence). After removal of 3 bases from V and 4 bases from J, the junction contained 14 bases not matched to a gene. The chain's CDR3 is CASSINIGGAQIYEQYF. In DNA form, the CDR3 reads TGTGCCAGTAGTATTAATATCGGGGGGGCACAAATTTACGAGCAGTACTTC.

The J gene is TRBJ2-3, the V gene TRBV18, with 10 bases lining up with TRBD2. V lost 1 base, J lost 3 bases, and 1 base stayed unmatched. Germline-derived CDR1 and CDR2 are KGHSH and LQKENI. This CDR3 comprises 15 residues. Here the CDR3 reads CASSPRLAGTDTQYF. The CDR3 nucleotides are TGTGCCAGCTCACCACGACTAGCGGGTACAGATACGCAGTATTTT.

CDR3 sequence: CASSPEAGARGGYTF. The CDR3 DNA sequence: TGCGCCAGCAGCCCGGAGGCAGGGGCCCGAGGCGGCTACACCTTC. The chain employs TRBV5-1 and TRBJ1-2; the D gene is possibly TRBD1 (6 bases). There are 15 residues in the CDR3. CDR1 and CDR2 from the germline V gene are SGHRS and YFSETQ. Trimming shortened V by 4 bases and J by 8 bases, and 21 bases separated the two germline ends.

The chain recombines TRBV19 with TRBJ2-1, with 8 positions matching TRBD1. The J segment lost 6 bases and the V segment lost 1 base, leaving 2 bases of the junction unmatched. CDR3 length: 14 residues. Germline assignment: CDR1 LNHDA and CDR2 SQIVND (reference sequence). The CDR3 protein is CASSIGQGSNEQFF. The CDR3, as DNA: TGTGCCAGTAGTATAGGACAGGGGAGCAATGAGCAGTTCTTC.

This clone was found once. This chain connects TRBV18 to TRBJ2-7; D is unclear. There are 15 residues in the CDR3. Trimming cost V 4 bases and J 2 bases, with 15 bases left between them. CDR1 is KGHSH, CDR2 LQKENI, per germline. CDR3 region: CASSQISQPPYEQYF. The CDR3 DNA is TGTGCCAGCTCACAAATCTCTCAACCGCCCTACGAGCAGTACTTC. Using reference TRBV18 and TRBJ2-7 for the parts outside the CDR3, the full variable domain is NAGVMQNPRHLVRRRGQEARLRCSPMKGHSHVYWYRQLPEEGLKFMVYLQKENIIDESGMPKERFSAEFPKEGPSILRIQQVVRGDSAAYFCASSQISQPPYEQYFGPGTRLTVT.

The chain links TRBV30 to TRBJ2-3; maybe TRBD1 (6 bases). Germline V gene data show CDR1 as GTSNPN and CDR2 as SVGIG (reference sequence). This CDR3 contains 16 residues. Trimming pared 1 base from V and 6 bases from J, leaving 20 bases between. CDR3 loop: CAWSGTDSSNGDTQYF. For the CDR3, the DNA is TGTGCCTGGAGTGGGACGGACAGTTCGAACGGGGATACGCAGTATTTT.

In DNA form, the CDR3 reads TGTGCCAGCAGCCAAGATCCAGACAGCGGGAGGGCCTTAGATACGCAGTATTTT. Amino acid sequence: CASSQDPDSGRALDTQYF. This chain links TRBV14 with TRBJ2-3; 10 nucleotides match TRBD2. This CDR3 is 18 amino acids long. Per germline, CDR1 SGHDN and CDR2 FVKESK. Trimming removed 0 bases from V and 5 bases from J; junction bases left unmatched: 11.

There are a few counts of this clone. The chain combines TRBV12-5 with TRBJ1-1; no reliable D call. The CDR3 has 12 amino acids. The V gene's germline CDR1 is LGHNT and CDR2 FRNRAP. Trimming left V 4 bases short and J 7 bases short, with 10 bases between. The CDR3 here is CASGYGINEAFF. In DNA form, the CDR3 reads TGTGCTAGTGGTTACGGGATTAATGAAGCTTTCTTT.

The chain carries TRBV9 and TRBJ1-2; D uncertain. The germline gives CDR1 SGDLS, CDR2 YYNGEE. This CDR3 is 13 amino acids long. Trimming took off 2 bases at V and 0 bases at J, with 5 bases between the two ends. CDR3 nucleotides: TGTGCCAGCAGCGTTGGGTCTAACTATGGCTACACCTTC. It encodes CASSVGSNYGYTF.

CDR3 residues: CASSSSLAGGSTDTQYF. CDR3 coding DNA: TGCGCCAGCAGCTCCTCATTAGCGGGAGGGAGCACAGATACGCAGTATTTT. The chain carries TRBV5-1 and TRBJ2-3; 11 positions match TRBD2. The J segment lost 0 bases and the V segment lost 3 bases, leaving 6 bases of the junction unmatched. Germline CDR1 and CDR2: SGHRS and YFSETQ. CDR3 size: 17 residues.